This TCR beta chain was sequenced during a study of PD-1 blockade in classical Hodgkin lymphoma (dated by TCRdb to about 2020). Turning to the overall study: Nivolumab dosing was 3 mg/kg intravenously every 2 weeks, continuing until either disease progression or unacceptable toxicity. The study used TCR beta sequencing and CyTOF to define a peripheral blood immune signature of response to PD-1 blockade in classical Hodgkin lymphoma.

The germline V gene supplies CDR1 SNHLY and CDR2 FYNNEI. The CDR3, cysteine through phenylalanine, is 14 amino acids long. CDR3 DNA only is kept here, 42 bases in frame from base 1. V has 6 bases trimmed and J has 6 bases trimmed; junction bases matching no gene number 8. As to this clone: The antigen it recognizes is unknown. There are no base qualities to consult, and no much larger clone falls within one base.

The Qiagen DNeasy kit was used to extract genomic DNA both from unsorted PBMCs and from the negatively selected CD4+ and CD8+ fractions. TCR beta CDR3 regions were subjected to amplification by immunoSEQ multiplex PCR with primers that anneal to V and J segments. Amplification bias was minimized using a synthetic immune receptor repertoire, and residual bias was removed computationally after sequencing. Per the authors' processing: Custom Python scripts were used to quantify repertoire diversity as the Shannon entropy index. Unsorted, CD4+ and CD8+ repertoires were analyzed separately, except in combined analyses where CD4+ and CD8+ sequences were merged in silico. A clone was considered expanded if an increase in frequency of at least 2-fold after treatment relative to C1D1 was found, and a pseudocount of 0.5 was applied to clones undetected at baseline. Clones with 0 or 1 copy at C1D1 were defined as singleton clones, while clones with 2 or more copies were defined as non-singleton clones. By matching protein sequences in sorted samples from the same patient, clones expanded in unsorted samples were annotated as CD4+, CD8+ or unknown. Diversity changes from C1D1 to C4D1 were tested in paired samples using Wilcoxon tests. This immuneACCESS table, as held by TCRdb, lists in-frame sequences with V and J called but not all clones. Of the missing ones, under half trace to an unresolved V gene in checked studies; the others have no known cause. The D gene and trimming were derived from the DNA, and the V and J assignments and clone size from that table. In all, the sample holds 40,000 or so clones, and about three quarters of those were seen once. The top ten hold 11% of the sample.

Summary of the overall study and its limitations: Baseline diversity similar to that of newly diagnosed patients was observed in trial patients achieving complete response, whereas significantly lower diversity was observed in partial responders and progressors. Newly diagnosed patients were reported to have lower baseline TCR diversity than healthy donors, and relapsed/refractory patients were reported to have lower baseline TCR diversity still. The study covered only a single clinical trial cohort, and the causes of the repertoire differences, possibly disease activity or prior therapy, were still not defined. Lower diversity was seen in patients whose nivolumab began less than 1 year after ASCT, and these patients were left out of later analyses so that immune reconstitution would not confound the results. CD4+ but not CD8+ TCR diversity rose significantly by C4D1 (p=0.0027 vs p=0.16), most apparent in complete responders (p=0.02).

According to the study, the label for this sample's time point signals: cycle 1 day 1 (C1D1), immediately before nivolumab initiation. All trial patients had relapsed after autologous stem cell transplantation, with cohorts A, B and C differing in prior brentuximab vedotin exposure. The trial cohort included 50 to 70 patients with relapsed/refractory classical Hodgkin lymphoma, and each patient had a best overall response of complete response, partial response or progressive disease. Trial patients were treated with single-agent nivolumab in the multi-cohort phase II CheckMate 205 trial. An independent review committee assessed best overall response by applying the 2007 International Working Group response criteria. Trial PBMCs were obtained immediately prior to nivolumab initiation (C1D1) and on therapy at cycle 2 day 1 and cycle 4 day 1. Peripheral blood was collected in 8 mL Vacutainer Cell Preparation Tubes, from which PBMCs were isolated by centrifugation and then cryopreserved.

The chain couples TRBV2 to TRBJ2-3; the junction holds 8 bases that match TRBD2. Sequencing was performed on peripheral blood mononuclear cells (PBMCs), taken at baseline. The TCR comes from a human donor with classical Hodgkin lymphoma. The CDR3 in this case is CASRRSGSGDTQYF. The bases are TGTGCCAGCAGGAGAAGCGGGAGCGGGGATACGCAGTATTTT.